This T cell receptor (beta chain) came from a study of spatial heterogeneity in lung cancer. In germline, CDR1 is SEHNR, CDR2 FQNEAQ (reference sequence). The CDR3 totals 13 residues. Trimming removed 5 bases from V and 4 bases from J, with 11 bases in between. This clonotype is categorized as large. This beta chain came through as a stray read in a library set up for alpha chains, and its size says little. Time point indicated: sample taken at primary tumor resection. In each case, whole RNA from tumor, nontumor lung or frozen PBMC was sequenced unsorted. TCRdb re-derived calls from the 5' RACE reads in MiXCR, one entry per CDR3 protein. The sample has approximately 1,000 distinct CDR3 sequences, about 45% seen once.

The rearrangement uses TRBV7-9 and TRBJ2-5, with D possibly TRBD2 on 5 matching bases. The material was PBMCs, obtained at surgery. This receptor was taken from a male donor with early-stage non-small cell lung cancer. This chain's CDR3 is CASSSRERETQYF. CDR3 DNA sequence: TGTGCCAGCAGCAGCCGGGAAAGAGAGACCCAGTACTTC.